This T cell receptor (beta chain) was retrieved from a study of Ad26.COV2.S vaccination and SARS-CoV-2 variants (dated by TCRdb to about 2021). With respect to the entire study: Vaccine-arm donors came from COV1001, a multicentre, randomized, double-blind, placebo-controlled phase I-IIa trial of Ad26.COV2.S in healthy adults. Participants in the trial were split at random into five groups of five each, receiving low-dose or high-dose Ad26.COV2.S once or twice, or else placebo on both occasions. Ad26.COV2.S was administered intramuscularly at a dose of 5x10^10 or 1x10^11 viral particles, either as one shot or as two shots given 56 days apart. TCRbeta repertoire sequencing served as the tool for gauging how specific and how broad the SARS-CoV-2-reactive T cell receptors were following Ad26.COV2.S vaccination. The TCR-sequenced set comprised approximately 32 samples: some 19 Ad26.COV2.S vaccine recipients, 5 placebo recipients and 8 SARS-CoV-2 convalescent individuals. Investigators did not know the trial group allocation while performing experiments and assessing outcomes.

The treatment or condition label, read with the paper, signifies: 15 to 20 received Ad26.COV2.S at low or high dose, single or two shots; about five received placebo; per-sample allocation not given. For vaccine and placebo recipients, the sequenced repertoires came from samples collected on day 63 after the first injection. Cohort 1b enrolled roughly 25 adults aged 18-55 years at a single site in Boston, USA, between 29 July and 7 August 2020. Ad26.COV2.S consisted of a replication-incompetent adenovirus type 26 vector by which a prefusion-stabilized SARS-CoV-2 spike protein from the original Wuhan strain was expressed. Regarding this clone: What this receptor recognizes is not known. No much larger clone is present one base from it, and per-base qualities are unavailable.

From the cysteine up to the phenylalanine, the CDR3 has a length of 15 residues. The only DNA kept is the CDR3, 45 bases in frame from the first base. Compared with germline, V lacks 2 bases and J lacks 4 bases; bases without a gene match: 4. Sequences MNHEY (CDR1) and SVGAGI (CDR2) are obtained from the germline V gene. Overall study results and their limits: According to the authors, total T cell responses may have been underestimated by the TCR breadth and depth analyses. The study was not powered to compare responses between vaccine doses or regimens. Higher spike-specific TCR breadth was observed in Ad26.COV2.S recipients than in placebo recipients (P = 0.0014). Vaccine and placebo recipients had comparable non-spike TCR breadth, which fits with the vaccine containing only spike. After vaccination, spike-specific CD8+ and CD4+ T cell responses were reported to show substantial breadth.

The immunoSEQ Assay was the method used to sequence TCRbeta CDR3 regions. After extraction, genomic DNA underwent amplification by bias-controlled multiplex PCR, followed by high-throughput sequencing. As for the authors' bioinformatics: Collapsing and filtering of sequences were performed to quantify the absolute abundance of each unique TCRbeta CDR3 region. T cell fraction was estimated by normalization of TCRbeta template counts to usable DNA, with usable DNA being measured through amplification of reference genes present in all nucleated cells. Repertoire TCRs were annotated as SARS-CoV-2-specific by exact matching of V gene, CDR3 amino acid sequence and J gene to a known reactive TCR set. The reference SARS-CoV-2 TCR set came from MIRA and was filtered for enrichment in COVID-19-positive ImmuneCODE repertoires, removing public or cross-reactive TCRs. Based on the MIRA antigens, annotated TCRs were further analysed at the level of specific ORF or position within ORF. Breadth was defined as the number of annotated unique rearrangements divided by the total number of unique productive rearrangements, and depth was defined as the summed frequency of the annotated unique rearrangements. Group comparisons of TCR breadth used two-sided Wilcoxon rank-sum tests. TCRdb's version of the immuneACCESS table is confined to in-frame rearrangements and falls short of the full clone set. An unresolved V gene accounts for under half of the shortfall where checked; the remainder is of unknown origin. V, J and clone size reflect that table, while D and trimming were determined from the DNA. Recorded for this sample are 350,000 to 400,000 clones; around nine tenths of them occurred a single time. The ten largest clones represent about 3.6% of the sample.

The chain uses TRBV6-5 and TRBJ1-1, and TRBD1 aligns with 10 junction nucleotides. This TCR was recovered from a person aged 18-60 years who received the Ad26.COV2.S COVID-19 vaccine or a placebo. The specimen was peripheral blood, collected in a trial of Ad26.COV2.S vaccine versus placebo. The nucleotide sequence reads TGTGCCAGCAGTTACAGGACAGGGGGGCGCACTGAAGCTTTCTTT. Its translation reads: CASSYRTGGRTEAFF.